A single sample gave rise to the 8 T cell receptor beta chains below, sequenced in a study of OX40 agonist ivuxolimab in advanced cancers. Some clones are missing from TCRdb's copy, which holds only in-frame ones; the method was immunoSEQ multiplex PCR. The profile covers approximately 69,000 clones, with 70% to 90% appearing a single time and roughly 2.9% taken by the ten largest. Sequenced here: CD4+ or CD8+ T cells sorted from blood, sampled in a trial of the OX40 agonist ivuxolimab. The source is an adult with an advanced solid tumor such as melanoma, head and neck, liver or kidney cancer.

Turning to this clone: In the same sample, other DNA sequences code for this CDR3. The chain carries TRBV5-1 and TRBJ1-4, with 9 bases identical to TRBD1. With V trimmed by 3 bases and J by 3 bases, 3 bases remained unmatched. Germline CDR1 and CDR2: SGHRS and YFSETQ. This CDR3 spans 15 amino acids. CDR3 amino acids: CASSYRQGANEKLFF. In DNA, the CDR3 is TGCGCCAGCAGCTACAGACAGGGGGCTAATGAAAAACTGTTTTTT.

The chain couples TRBV7-9 to TRBJ2-7, with D perhaps given as TRBD1 or TRBD2 (6 bases each). This CDR3 comprises 13 residues. Germline CDR1 reads SEHNR; CDR2 reads FQNEAQ (reference sequence). DNA of the CDR3: TGTGGCCGGGCAGGAGGGGCCCAACAGGGTGGTTACTTC. Amino acids: CGRAGGAQQGGYF.

The gene calls are TRBV27 and TRBJ1-6; D is undetermined. The CDR3 has 16 amino acids. V was shortened by 7 bases and J by 0 bases, with 13 bases between the two germline ends. Germline lookup yields CDR1 MNHEY and CDR2 SMNVEV (reference sequence). CDR3 sequence reads: CASKREGRSYNSPLHF. The CDR3 nucleotides read TGTGCCAGCAAGAGGGAAGGGCGCTCCTATAATTCACCCCTCCACTTT.

This clone was seen only once. This chain joins TRBV6-5 and TRBJ1-3; D unresolved. V was trimmed by 4 bases and J by 0 bases, leaving 10 bases between them. CDR3 size: 15 residues. Germline V lookup: CDR1 MNHEY, CDR2 SVGAGI. The CDR3: CASSSSSYSGNTIYF. CDR3 nucleotide sequence: TGTGCCAGCAGTTCGTCGTCTTACTCTGGAAACACCATATATTTT.

The gene calls are TRBV5-1 and TRBJ1-2; 9 positions agree with TRBD1. Per germline, CDR1 SGHRS and CDR2 YFSETQ. With 4 bases clipped from V and 4 bases from J, the junction kept 2 bases outside the gene matches. The CDR3 has 13 amino acids. CDR3 sequence (DNA): TGCGCCAGCAGCGGGACAGGGCGCTATGGCTACACCTTC. It yields the protein CASSGTGRYGYTF.

J is TRBJ2-7 and V is TRBV6-5, with D possibly being TRBD2 (6 bases). The germline gives CDR1 MNHEY, CDR2 SVGAGI. V was shortened by 9 bases and J by 2 bases, with 11 bases between the two germline ends. This CDR3 is 12 amino acids long. CDR3 DNA sequence: TGTGCCAGTCGGGACTTTGCCTACGAGCAGTACTTC. Amino acids: CASRDFAYEQYF.

The CDR3 bases are TGTGCCAGCTCAGCCGTGCAAGAGACCCAGTACTTC. This sequence encodes CASSAVQETQYF. The V gene is TRBV18, the J gene TRBJ2-5; no clear D gene. The CDR3 is made up of 12 amino acids. V lost 5 bases and J 2 bases, leaving 6 bases between the germline ends. Germline V gene data show CDR1 as KGHSH and CDR2 as LQKENI.

The chain uses TRBV6-5 and TRBJ2-2; D possibly corresponds to TRBD1 (5 bases). The germline V gene encodes CDR1 MNHEY and CDR2 SVGAGI. The ends were cut back, 2 bases at V and 0 bases at J, with 7 bases in the middle. The CDR3 runs to 15 residues. CDR3 in amino acids: CASSYGRANTGELFF. CDR3 in DNA: TGTGCCAGCAGTTACGGCAGGGCGAACACCGGGGAGCTGTTTTTT.